This TCR beta chain was observed in a study of CD8+ T cells in alopecia areata. Study conclusions and caveats: Against the mouse data, patients shared TCRs less clearly, possibly for HLA reasons.

Details on this clone: Its specificity is unknown.

Treatment here: oral pan-JAK inhibitor, 5-10 mg twice daily. Investigators isolated RNA and reverse transcribed it into cDNA to act as the sequencing template. The protocol was immunoSEQ multiplex PCR, while the TCRdb copy is restricted to in-frame clones and leaves out a portion. The data hold over 100,000 clones, with 53% observed a single time. The CDR3 contains 13 residues. The V end was cut by 1 base, the J end by 3 bases, with 8 bases between. Germline lookup yields CDR1 SGDLS and CDR2 YYNGEE. The clonotype comes from a human donor with alopecia areata. The chain couples TRBV9 to TRBJ2-7, with D uncertain. The sequences come from CD4+ T cells sorted from blood, collected at week 4, from a patient treated with tofacitinib. The CDR3 reads CASSVTPVYEQYF. CDR3 sequence (DNA): TGTGCCAGCAGCGTAACACCAGTCTACGAGCAGTACTTC.